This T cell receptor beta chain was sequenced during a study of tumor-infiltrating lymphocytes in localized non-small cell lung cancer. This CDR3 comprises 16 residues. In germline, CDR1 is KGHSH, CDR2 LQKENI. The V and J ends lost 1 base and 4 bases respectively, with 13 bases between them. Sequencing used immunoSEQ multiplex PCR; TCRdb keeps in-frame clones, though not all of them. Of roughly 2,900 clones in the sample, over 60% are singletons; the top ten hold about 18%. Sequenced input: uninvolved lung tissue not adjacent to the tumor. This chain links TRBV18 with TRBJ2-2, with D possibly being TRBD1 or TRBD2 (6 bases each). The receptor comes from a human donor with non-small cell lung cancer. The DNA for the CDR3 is TGTGCCAGCTCACCACTCGCCAGGGGAGGCACCGGGGAGCTGTTTTTT. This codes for CASSPLARGGTGELFF.